The entry below describes one TCR beta chain. Its cognate antigen is unknown. The data originate from a study of response to subunit inactivated influenza vaccine. Study-wide results and caveats: Researchers suggested that each seasonal influenza vaccination recruits few new T cells.

From the RT-PCR reads, TCRdb called clonotypes with MiXCR, one entry per CDR3 protein. The sample records hundreds of thousands of distinct CDR3 sequences, 12% to 15% being singletons. Source: PBMCs from blood, taken approximately 15 days before vaccination. The clonotype originates from a man aged 50 to 60 who received an inactivated influenza vaccine.

The CDR3 region is CASSEARTLPYNEQFF. As DNA, the CDR3 is TGTGCCAGCAGTGAAGCTCGAACGCTACCCTACAATGAGCAGTTCTTC. This chain joins TRBV2 and TRBJ2-1, with D hard to call. The germline gives CDR1 SNHLY, CDR2 FYNNEI. Trimming took off 0 bases at V and 2 bases at J, with 11 bases between the two ends. CDR3 length equals 16 residues.